This T cell receptor (beta chain) was profiled in a study of shared clonotypes between healthy human individuals. Germline V gene data show CDR1 as LNHDA and CDR2 as SQIVND (reference sequence). This CDR3 has 14 amino acids. V gave up 7 bases and J gave up 0 bases, with 9 bases separating them. TCRdb's table, derived via immunoSEQ multiplex PCR, lists solely in-frame clones and lacks some. The repertoire has over a million clones, roughly 96% of them found once; the top ten carry approximately 1.1%. Worth noting for this clone: Its antigen is unknown.

Whole-study findings and limits: Estimated clonotype richness was generally higher in naive than memory subsets.

The source is a man aged 25 to 40 in good health. The chain couples TRBV19 to TRBJ2-2; D uncertain. The source material was naive CD4+ T cells sorted from blood. Subset given: CD45RA+ positively selected. CDR3 sequence (DNA): TGTGCCAGTAAGTCGGGCTCGAACACCGGGGAGCTGTTTTTT. As protein: CASKSGSNTGELFF.